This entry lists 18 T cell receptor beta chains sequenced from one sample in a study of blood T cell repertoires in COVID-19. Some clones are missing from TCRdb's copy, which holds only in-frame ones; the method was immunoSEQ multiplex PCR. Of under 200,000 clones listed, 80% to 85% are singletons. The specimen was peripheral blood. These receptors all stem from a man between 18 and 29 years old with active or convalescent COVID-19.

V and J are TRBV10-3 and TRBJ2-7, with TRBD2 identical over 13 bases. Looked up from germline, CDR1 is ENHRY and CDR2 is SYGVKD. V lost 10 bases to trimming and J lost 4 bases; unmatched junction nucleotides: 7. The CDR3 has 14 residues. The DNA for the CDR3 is TGTGCCACCCAGACTAGCGGGGGGAGGTACGAGCAGTACTTC. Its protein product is CATQTSGGRYEQYF.

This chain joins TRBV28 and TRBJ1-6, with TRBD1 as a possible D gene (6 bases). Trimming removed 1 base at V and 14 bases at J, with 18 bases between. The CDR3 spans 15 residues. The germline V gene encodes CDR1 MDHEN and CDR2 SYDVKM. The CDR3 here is CASSLSAGDPVALHF. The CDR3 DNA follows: TGTGCCAGCAGTTTATCGGCAGGGGATCCGGTGGCCCTCCACTTT.

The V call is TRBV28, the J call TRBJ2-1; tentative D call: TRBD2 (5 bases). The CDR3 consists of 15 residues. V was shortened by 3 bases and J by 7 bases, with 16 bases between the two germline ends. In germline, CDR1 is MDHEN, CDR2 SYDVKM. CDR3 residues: CASSFPGESLNEQFF. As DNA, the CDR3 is TGTGCCAGCAGTTTCCCTGGGGAGTCACTAAATGAGCAGTTCTTC. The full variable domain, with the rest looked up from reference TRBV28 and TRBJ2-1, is DVKVTQSSRYLVKRTGEKVFLECVQDMDHENMFWYRQDPGLGLRLIYFSYDVKMKEKGDIPEGYSVSREKKERFSLILESASTNQTSMYLCASSFPGESLNEQFFGPGTRLTVL.

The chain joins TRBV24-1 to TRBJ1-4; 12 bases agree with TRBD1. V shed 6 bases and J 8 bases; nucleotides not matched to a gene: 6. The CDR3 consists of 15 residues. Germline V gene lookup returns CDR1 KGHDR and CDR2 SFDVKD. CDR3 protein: CATSPGTGGEEKLFF. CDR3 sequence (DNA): TGTGCCACCAGTCCAGGGACAGGGGGCGAGGAAAAACTGTTTTTT.

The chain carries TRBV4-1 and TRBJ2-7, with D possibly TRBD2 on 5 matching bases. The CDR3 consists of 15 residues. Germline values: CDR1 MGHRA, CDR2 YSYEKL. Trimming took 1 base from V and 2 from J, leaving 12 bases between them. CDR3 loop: CASSQGRGTPYEQYF. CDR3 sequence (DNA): TGCGCCAGCAGCCAAGGCCGGGGAACCCCCTACGAGCAGTACTTC.

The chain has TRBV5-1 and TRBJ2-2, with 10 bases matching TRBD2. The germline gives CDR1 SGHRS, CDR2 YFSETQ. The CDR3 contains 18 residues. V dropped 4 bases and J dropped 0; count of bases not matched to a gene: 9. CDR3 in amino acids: CASSPDSSGGPNTGELFF. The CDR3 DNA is TGCGCCAGCAGCCCAGATAGTAGCGGGGGGCCGAACACCGGGGAGCTGTTTTTT.

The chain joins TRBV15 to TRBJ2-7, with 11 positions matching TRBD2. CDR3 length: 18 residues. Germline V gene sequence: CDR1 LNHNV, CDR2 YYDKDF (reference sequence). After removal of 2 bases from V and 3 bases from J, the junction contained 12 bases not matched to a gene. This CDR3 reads CATSRSPPLAGAYYEQYF. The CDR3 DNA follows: TGTGCCACCAGCAGATCGCCCCCACTAGCGGGAGCGTACTACGAGCAGTACTTC.

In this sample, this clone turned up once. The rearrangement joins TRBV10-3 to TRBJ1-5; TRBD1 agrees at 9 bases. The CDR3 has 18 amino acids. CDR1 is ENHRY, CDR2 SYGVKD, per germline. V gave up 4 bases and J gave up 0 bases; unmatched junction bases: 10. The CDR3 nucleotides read TGTGCCATCAGTGCAGGGACAGGGAGCTCTTATAGCAATCAGCCCCAGCATTTT. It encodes CAISAGTGSSYSNQPQHF.

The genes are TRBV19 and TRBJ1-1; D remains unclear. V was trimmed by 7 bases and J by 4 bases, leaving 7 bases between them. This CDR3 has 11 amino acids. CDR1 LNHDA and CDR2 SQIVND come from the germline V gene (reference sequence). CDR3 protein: CASKQVTEAFF. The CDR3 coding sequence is TGTGCCAGTAAGCAGGTCACTGAAGCTTTCTTT.

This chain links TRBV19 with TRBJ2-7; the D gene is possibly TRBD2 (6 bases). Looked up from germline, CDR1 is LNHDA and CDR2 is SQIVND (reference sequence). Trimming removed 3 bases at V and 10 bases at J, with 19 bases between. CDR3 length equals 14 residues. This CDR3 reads CASSMRDSSFLQYF. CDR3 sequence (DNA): TGTGCCAGTAGTATGAGGGACTCCTCGTTTTTACAGTACTTC.

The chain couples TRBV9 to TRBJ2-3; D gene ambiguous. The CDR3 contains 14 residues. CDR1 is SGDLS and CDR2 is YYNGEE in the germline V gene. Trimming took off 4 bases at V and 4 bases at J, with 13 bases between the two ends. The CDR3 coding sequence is TGTGCCAGCAGCCTAACGAGGTACTCAGATACGCAGTATTTT. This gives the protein CASSLTRYSDTQYF.

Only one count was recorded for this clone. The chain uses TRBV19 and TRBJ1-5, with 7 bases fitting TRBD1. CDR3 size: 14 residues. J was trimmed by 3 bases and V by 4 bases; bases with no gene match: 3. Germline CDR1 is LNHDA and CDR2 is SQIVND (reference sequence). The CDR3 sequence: CASSKGGLNQPQHF. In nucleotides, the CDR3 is TGTGCCAGTAGTAAAGGGGGCCTCAATCAGCCCCAGCATTTT.

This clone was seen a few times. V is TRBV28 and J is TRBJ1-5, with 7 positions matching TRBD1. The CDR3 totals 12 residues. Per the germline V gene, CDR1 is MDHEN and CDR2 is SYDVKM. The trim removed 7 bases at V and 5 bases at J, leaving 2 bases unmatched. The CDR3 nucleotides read TGTGCCAGCAAACAGGGGTATCAGCCCCAGCATTTT. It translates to CASKQGYQPQHF.

The CDR3 reads CASSDPGQLSYEQYF. The CDR3 coding sequence is TGTGCCAGCAGTGACCCTGGACAGTTATCCTACGAGCAGTACTTC. The gene calls are TRBV6-1 and TRBJ2-7; D perhaps matches TRBD1 (6 bases). CDR3 length: 15 residues. Germline CDR1 is MNHNS and CDR2 is SASEGT. V was pared by 3 bases and J by 1 base, with 13 bases between.

Written as DNA, the CDR3 is TGTGCCAGTAGGGGACTACTAAGCTCCTATAATTCACCCCTCCACTTT. Translated: CASRGLLSSYNSPLHF. The V and J genes are TRBV19 and TRBJ1-6; a possible D gene is TRBD1 (5 bases). In germline, CDR1 is LNHDA, CDR2 SQIVND (reference sequence). V was clipped by 6 bases and J by 0 bases, with 12 bases between them. The CDR3 runs 16 residues.

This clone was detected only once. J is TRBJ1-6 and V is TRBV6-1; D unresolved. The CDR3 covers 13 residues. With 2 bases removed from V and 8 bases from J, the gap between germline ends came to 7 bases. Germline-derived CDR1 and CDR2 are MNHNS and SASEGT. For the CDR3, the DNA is TGTGCCAGCAGTGAACTCCGAGATTCACCCCTCCACTTT. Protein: CASSELRDSPLHF.

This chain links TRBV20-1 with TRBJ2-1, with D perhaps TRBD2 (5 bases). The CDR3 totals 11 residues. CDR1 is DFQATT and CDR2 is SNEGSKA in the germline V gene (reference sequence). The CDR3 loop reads CRTGNNNEQFF. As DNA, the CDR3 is TGCAGGACCGGGAACAACAATGAGCAGTTCTTC.

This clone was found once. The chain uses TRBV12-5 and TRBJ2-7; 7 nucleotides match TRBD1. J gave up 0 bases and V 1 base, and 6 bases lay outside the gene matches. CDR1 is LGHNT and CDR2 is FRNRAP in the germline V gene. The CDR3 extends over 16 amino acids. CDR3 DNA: TGTGCTAGTGGTTTGGGGCCAGGGGGTGGCTCCTACGAGCAGTACTTC. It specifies CASGLGPGGGSYEQYF.